The present TCR beta chain was sequenced within a study of OX40 agonist ivuxolimab in advanced cancers. J was trimmed by 4 bases and V by 2 bases; bases with no gene match: 8. The CDR3 has 16 amino acids. The germline V gene has CDR1 PRHDT and CDR2 FYEKMQ (reference sequence). Concerning this clone itself: The antigen is undetermined.

Autoimmune disease history or systemic immunosuppression led to patients being barred. Peripheral blood came from all dose cohorts at three timepoints. Study results and caveats: People who partly responded at 0.1-3.0 mg/kg had some of the least clonal expansion seen.

This table comes from immunoSEQ multiplex PCR, and its TCRdb copy is limited to in-frame clones, with some not included. The sample shows roughly 63,000 clones, approximately 89% of them seen only once. V is TRBV13 and J is TRBJ2-3, with TRBD1 matching over 8 bases. The specimen was CD4+ or CD8+ T cells sorted from blood, collected in a trial of the OX40 agonist ivuxolimab. The sequence came from an adult with an advanced solid tumor such as melanoma, head and neck, liver or kidney cancer. The CDR3 loop is CASSLPTGGLADTQYF. The CDR3, as DNA: TGTGCCAGCAGCTTACCAACAGGGGGGTTGGCAGATACGCAGTATTTT.